Below are 25 T cell receptor beta chains sequenced from a single sample in a study of post-analysis software for immune sequencing data. Study-level results: TRBV5-6, TRBV5-1 and TRBV20-1 were among five TRBV segments more frequent in patients than controls.

These receptors are not linked to any known antigen. The TCR beta cDNA libraries contained unique molecular identifiers. TCRdb recomputed calls from the PCR reads with MiXCR, one row per CDR3 protein. The data hold under 650,000 distinct CDR3 sequences, with roughly 46% observed a single time. The material sequenced was blood. Receptor source: a girl under 18 with multiple sclerosis.

This clonotype was seen only a few times. The CDR3 reads CASSFGGHSNQPQHF. The DNA for the CDR3 is TGTGCCAGCAGTTTCGGGGGGCACAGCAATCAGCCCCAGCATTTT. The chain links TRBV12-3 or TRBV12-4 to TRBJ1-5; a possible D gene is TRBD1 (6 bases). Trimming took off 3 bases at V and 1 base at J, with 10 bases between the two ends. CDR3 length equals 15 residues.

CDR3 region: CSARQGAHNQPQHF. In nucleotides, the CDR3 is TGCAGTGCTAGACAGGGGGCACACAATCAGCCCCAGCATTTT. The chain recombines TRBV20-1 with TRBJ1-5; 8 nucleotides line up with TRBD1. The V segment lost 2 bases and the J segment 3 bases; nucleotides outside the gene matches: 3. This CDR3 contains 14 residues. Germline CDR1 is DFQATT and CDR2 is SNEGSKA (reference sequence).

V is TRBV5-1 and J is TRBJ1-2, with 7 bases lining up with TRBD1. V trimming: 3 bases; J trimming: 3 bases; junction bases outside the gene matches: 5. The CDR3 spans 14 residues. Germline-derived CDR1 and CDR2 are SGHRS and YFSETQ. The CDR3 DNA sequence: TGCGCCAGCAGCTCTGGACAGGACTACTATGGCTACACCTTC. Its translation is CASSSGQDYYGYTF.

A few counts support this clonotype. The chain uses TRBV4-2 and TRBJ2-7; 7 nucleotides line up with TRBD2. The CDR3 extends over 15 amino acids. Trimming at V came to 3 bases and at J to 0 bases, leaving 5 bases not matched to a gene. The germline CDR1 and CDR2 sequences are LGHNA and YNFKEQ. Here the CDR3 reads CASSHGSGPSYEQYF. The CDR3 nucleotides are TGTGCCAGCAGCCATGGTAGCGGGCCCTCCTACGAGCAGTACTTC.

This chain's CDR3 is CASSLEGFRNIQYF. CDR3 nucleotides: TGTGCCAGCAGCTTAGAAGGGTTTAGAAACATTCAGTACTTC. The chain combines TRBV7-6 with TRBJ2-4; D not resolved. The germline V gene has CDR1 SGHVS and CDR2 FNYEAQ. The CDR3 extends over 14 amino acids. V was clipped by 1 base and J by 6 bases, with 10 bases between them.

The genes are TRBV2 and TRBJ1-2, with TRBD1 matching 7 bases. Germline lookup yields CDR1 SNHLY and CDR2 FYNNEI. This CDR3 contains 13 residues. J lost 5 bases, V lost 6 bases, and 6 bases had no gene match. The CDR3 coding sequence is TGTGCCAGCAGCCGGACAGGCTCTTATGGCTACACCTTC. Translated, it gives CASSRTGSYGYTF.

This chain links TRBV28 with TRBJ1-4; D remains ambiguous. Germline loops: CDR1 MDHEN, CDR2 SYDVKM. The V end was cut by 2 bases, the J end by 4 bases, with 8 bases between. This CDR3 region has 14 residues. CDR3 coding DNA: TGTGCCAGCAGTTTAGTGCATGTTAATGAAAAACTGTTTTTT. Its protein is CASSLVHVNEKLFF.

This chain links TRBV6-5 with TRBJ1-2; TRBD1 matches at 12 bases. Germline V gives CDR1 MNHEY, CDR2 SVGAGI. The CDR3 length is 16 residues. V lost 0 bases and J lost 2; bases outside the gene matches: 1. CDR3 coding DNA: TGTGCCAGCAGTTACTCAGGGACAGGGGGCAACTATGGCTACACCTTC. Protein sequence: CASSYSGTGGNYGYTF.

This clonotype turned up a few times. The J gene is TRBJ2-3, the V gene TRBV12-3 or TRBV12-4; TRBD1 is a possible D gene (5 bases). This CDR3 comprises 14 residues. V shed 3 bases and J shed 6 bases, with 13 bases lying between them. The CDR3 loop is CASSLSSRADTQYF. DNA of the CDR3: TGTGCCAGCAGTTTGTCGTCCAGGGCTGATACGCAGTATTTT.

The chain employs TRBV12-3 or TRBV12-4 and TRBJ2-3, with 10 bases that match TRBD2. The CDR3 spans 16 residues. The V and J ends lost 6 bases and 7 bases, in that order; junction bases with no gene match: 13. This CDR3 reads CASSLGGAGGPHTQYF. The CDR3 DNA reads as TGTGCCAGCAGCCTTGGCGGAGCGGGAGGGCCGCATACGCAGTATTTT.

V is TRBV29-1 and J is TRBJ2-7; TRBD2 agrees at 7 bases. CDR3 length equals 13 residues. Germline V gene data show CDR1 as SQVTM and CDR2 as ANQGSEA. V was clipped by 7 bases and J by 7 bases; unmatched bases: 13. CDR3 sequence (DNA): TGCAGCGATGCTAGCGGTCCTTCCTGGGAGCAGTACTTC. It specifies CSDASGPSWEQYF.

The chain carries TRBV7-2 and TRBJ2-4; TRBD2 matches 7 bases. V lost 1 base and J lost 1; bases outside the gene matches: 7. CDR1 SGHTA and CDR2 FQGNSA come from the germline V gene. The CDR3 is 17 amino acids. This CDR3 is CASSLVGLADAKNIQYF. CDR3 sequence (DNA): TGTGCCAGCAGCTTAGTCGGGCTAGCGGACGCCAAAAACATTCAGTACTTC. The full variable domain, with the rest looked up from reference TRBV7-2 and TRBJ2-4, is GAGVSQSPSNKVTEKGKDVELRCDPISGHTALYWYRQSLGQGLEFLIYFQGNSAPDKSGLPSDRFSAERTGGSVSTLTIQRTQQEDSAVYLCASSLVGLADAKNIQYFGAGTRLSVL.

In DNA form, the CDR3 reads TGTGCCAGCAGCTTAGGCTTGGGGGATAATTCACCCCTCCACTTT. Translated: CASSLGLGDNSPLHF. The chain combines TRBV7-2 with TRBJ1-6; possibly TRBD1 for D (5 bases). Germline CDR1 and CDR2: SGHTA and FQGNSA. There are 15 residues in the CDR3. The V and J ends lost 1 base and 5 bases respectively, with 9 bases between them.

The chain carries TRBV5-1 and TRBJ2-5; 9 nucleotides agree with TRBD2. Germline CDR1 reads SGHRS; CDR2 reads YFSETQ. The CDR3 extends over 16 amino acids. J lost 2 bases, V lost 2 bases, and 7 bases had no gene match. CDR3: CASSFLASGAQETQYF. The CDR3 DNA sequence: TGCGCCAGCAGCTTTTTGGCTAGCGGGGCGCAAGAGACCCAGTACTTC. Supplemented by reference TRBV5-1 and TRBJ2-5, the full variable domain reads KAGVTQTPRYLIKTRGQQVTLSCSPISGHRSVSWYQQTPGQGLQFLFEYFSETQRNKGNFPGRFSGRQFSNSRSEMNVSTLELGDSALYLCASSFLASGAQETQYFGPGTRLLVL.

The CDR3 here is CASSFTLLGYEQYF. The CDR3 DNA follows: TGTGCCAGCAGTTTTACGCTATTAGGGTACGAGCAGTACTTC. The V gene is TRBV12-3 or TRBV12-4, the J gene TRBJ2-4; D is ambiguous. The J call may be faulty, since TRBJ2-7 better matches the DNA end. This CDR3 has 14 residues.

This chain connects TRBV29-1 to TRBJ1-2; D is perhaps TRBD1 (5 bases). The CDR3 has 18 amino acids. V was clipped by 0 bases and J by 8 bases, with 28 bases between them. In germline, CDR1 is SQVTM, CDR2 ANQGSEA. The CDR3 DNA reads as TGCAGCGTTGAAGATTCCCGGAACCCTGGACTCACCGGGGGGGGCTACACCTTC. It codes for CSVEDSRNPGLTGGGYTF.

This clonotype was seen only a few times. The chain is built from TRBV4-2 and TRBJ2-5; 10 bases are shared with TRBD2. Per germline, CDR1 LGHNA and CDR2 YNFKEQ. V dropped 0 bases and J dropped 1; count of bases not matched to a gene: 8. The CDR3 has 18 residues. CDR3 coding DNA: TGTGCCAGCAGCCAAGATTGGGTAGCGGGGGGCTCCCAAGAGACCCAGTACTTC. Its translation: CASSQDWVAGGSQETQYF.

The chain is built from TRBV12-3 or TRBV12-4 and TRBJ1-2, with D maybe TRBD1 (5 bases). V was trimmed by 3 bases and J by 5 bases, leaving 16 bases between them. The CDR3 is made up of 15 amino acids. DNA for the CDR3: TGTGCCAGCAGTTTCCCGTTTCGGGGGGGTTATGGCTACACCTTC. This translates into CASSFPFRGGYGYTF.

The table lists this clonotype with a few counts. The gene calls are TRBV29-1 and TRBJ2-4, with 8 bases fitting TRBD1. The germline V gene encodes CDR1 SQVTM and CDR2 ANQGSEA. This CDR3 has 13 amino acids. V lost 5 bases to trimming and J lost 4 bases; unmatched junction nucleotides: 4. The CDR3 is CSVLTGEKNIQYF. CDR3 DNA: TGCAGCGTTCTGACAGGGGAGAAAAACATTCAGTACTTC.

In its sample, this clonotype was seen many times. This chain links TRBV29-1 with TRBJ2-5; D unclear. CDR3 size: 9 residues. The V gene's germline CDR1 is SQVTM and CDR2 ANQGSEA. V dropped 8 bases and J dropped 5 bases, with 6 bases sitting between them. The CDR3 region is CSRLETQYF. CDR3 in DNA: TGCAGCCGTTTGGAGACCCAGTACTTC.

This clonotype turned up a few times. The chain combines TRBV12-3 or TRBV12-4 with TRBJ2-7; D call uncertain. The CDR3 extends over 14 amino acids. Trimming removed 5 bases at V and 2 bases at J, with 13 bases between. Here the CDR3 DNA reads TGTGCCAGCAGTCCCGTTACGGCGACCTACGAGCAGTACTTC. It codes for CASSPVTATYEQYF.

This clonotype was found a few times. J is TRBJ1-2 and V is TRBV4-2; 8 nucleotides align to TRBD1. Germline CDR1 LGHNA, CDR2 YNFKEQ. The CDR3 length is 14 residues. Trimming at V came to 0 bases and at J to 7 bases, leaving 4 bases not matched to a gene. In nucleotides, the CDR3 is TGTGCCAGCAGCCAAGATGCACAGGGGGGTGGCTACACCTTC. It yields the protein CASSQDAQGGGYTF.

V usage is TRBV12-3 or TRBV12-4 and J usage is TRBJ2-7, with 8 bases matching TRBD2. The CDR3 spans 14 residues. Trimming took 3 bases from V and 5 from J; bases not matched to a gene: 6. CDR3 protein: CASSFGLAGHEQYF. Here the CDR3 DNA reads TGTGCCAGCAGTTTTGGGCTAGCGGGTCACGAGCAGTACTTC.

This clonotype was seen more than once but under ten times. V gene TRBV6-2 or TRBV6-3 combines with J gene TRBJ1-2, with D perhaps TRBD1 (5 bases). The V and J ends lost 3 bases and 2 bases respectively, with 10 bases between them. Germline V gene sequence: CDR1 MNHEY, CDR2 SVGEGT. CDR3 length: 14 amino acids. The DNA for the CDR3 is TGTGCCAGCAGTTATGACAGAAGAAACTATGGCTACACCTTC. Its protein product is CASSYDRRNYGYTF.

Turning to this clonotype: The junction shows a germline mismatch at one end, possibly a read error. The chain joins TRBV3-1 to TRBJ1-2, with D possibly being TRBD1 (5 bases). The CDR3 covers 15 residues. CDR1 and CDR2 (germline): LGHDT, YNNKEL (reference sequence). For the CDR3, the DNA is TGTGCCAGCAGCCACCCGGGACGGCTCTCCTATGACTACACCTTC. This codes for CASSHPGRLSYDYTF.